Listed here are 18 T cell receptor beta chains from one sample, sequenced in a study of cytotoxic CD8 clonotypes in ibrutinib-treated CLL. Data came from immunoSEQ multiplex PCR; TCRdb stores just in-frame clones and leaves some out. The data hold some 130,000 clones, with roughly 76% observed a single time. This specimen consisted of PBMCs, obtained after 24 months of ibrutinib treatment. Receptors originate from a human donor with chronic lymphocytic leukemia.

The chain links TRBV7-9 to TRBJ1-2; D is possibly TRBD1 (5 bases). The germline V gene has CDR1 SEHNR and CDR2 FQNEAQ (reference sequence). Trimming removed 5 bases from V and 3 bases from J, with 13 bases in between. The CDR3 covers 14 residues. CDR3: CASSHDGGDYGYTF. The DNA for the CDR3 is TGTGCCAGCAGCCACGACGGGGGGGACTATGGCTACACCTTC.

This chain uses TRBV7-9 with TRBJ1-4; D is ambiguous. Germline lookup yields CDR1 SEHNR and CDR2 FQNEAQ (reference sequence). V gave up 1 base and J gave up 8 bases, with 14 bases separating them. This CDR3 is built from 15 residues. The CDR3 coding sequence is TGTGCCAGCAGCTTAGGCGTTCTAGAATCGGAAAAACTGTTTTTT. This sequence encodes CASSLGVLESEKLFF.

The rearrangement links TRBV6-5 to TRBJ1-2, with 8 positions matching TRBD1. The CDR3 length is 14 residues. Unmatched junction bases numbered 7, after V lost 2 bases and J lost 8 bases. CDR1 is MNHEY, CDR2 SVGAGI, per germline. The DNA of the CDR3 is TGTGCCAGCAGTTACCACGACAGGGGAAGCGGCTACACCTTC. It specifies CASSYHDRGSGYTF.

This clone was counted a few times. This sequence joins TRBV6-4 and TRBJ1-6; D unclear. This CDR3 has 13 amino acids. Germline lookup yields CDR1 MRHNA and CDR2 SNTAGT. V shed 4 bases and J shed 10 bases, with 11 bases lying between them. CDR3 in DNA: TGTGCCAGCAGTGGGGGAGCGGGGTCACCCCTCCACTTT. Translating gives CASSGGAGSPLHF.

The chain has TRBV4-2 and TRBJ1-5, with D unclear. Trimming took off 1 base at V and 6 bases at J, with 7 bases between the two ends. Germline CDR1 is LGHNA and CDR2 is YNFKEQ. The CDR3 sequence is 13 residues long. CDR3 in DNA: TGTGCCAGCAGCCAAGGGGGTGTTCAGCCCCAGCATTTT. Encoded protein: CASSQGGVQPQHF.

The chain recombines TRBV9 with TRBJ2-7; D might be TRBD1 or TRBD2, each matching 5 bases. Trimming shortened V by 4 bases and J by 2 bases, and 16 bases separated the two germline ends. Germline values: CDR1 SGDLS, CDR2 YYNGEE. The CDR3 runs 15 residues. CDR3 nucleotides: TGTGCCAGCAGCCAAGGTGGGGGTCGGGCCTACGAGCAGTACTTC. Translating gives CASSQGGGRAYEQYF.

The V call is TRBV28, the J call TRBJ2-5, with 10 bases fitting TRBD2. CDR1 and CDR2 (germline): MDHEN, SYDVKM. J was trimmed by 5 bases and V by 2 bases; bases with no gene match: 11. The CDR3 has 17 residues. CDR3 in DNA: TGTGCCAGCAGTTTAGTTGGGCTAGCGGGAGTGGGGGAGACCCAGTACTTC. It codes for CASSLVGLAGVGETQYF.

The chain links TRBV7-8 to TRBJ2-7; D is possibly TRBD2 (6 bases). The CDR3 is 13 residues long. V lost 3 bases and J lost 9, with 15 bases in between. Germline CDR1 reads SGHVS; CDR2 reads FQNEAQ. CDR3 sequence reads: CASSFGEDRPQYF. The CDR3 DNA follows: TGTGCCAGCAGCTTTGGGGAGGACCGCCCGCAGTACTTC.

J is TRBJ2-1 and V is TRBV18, with TRBD2 matching 9 bases. Trimming removed 6 bases from V and 5 bases from J; junction bases left unmatched: 8. Germline V gives CDR1 KGHSH, CDR2 LQKENI. This CDR3 is 15 amino acids long. In DNA form, the CDR3 reads TGTGCCAGCTCGAAGACTAGCGGCCGCCACAATGAGCAGTTCTTC. Amino acids: CASSKTSGRHNEQFF.

This rearrangement joins TRBV7-3 to TRBJ1-1; D gene unclear. CDR3 length: 13 amino acids. V dropped 5 bases and J dropped 1 base, with 8 bases sitting between them. Germline loops: CDR1 SGHTA, CDR2 FQGTGA. DNA for the CDR3: TGTGCCAGCAGCCTTTGGGGGAACACTGAAGCTTTCTTT. Protein sequence: CASSLWGNTEAFF.

The gene calls are TRBV4-3 and TRBJ1-5, with 7 bases identical to TRBD1. This CDR3 region has 17 residues. Per germline, CDR1 LGHNA and CDR2 YSLEER. V lost 0 bases, J lost 9 bases, and 14 bases stayed unmatched. CDR3 amino acids: CASSQDGPRTGGRPQHF. In nucleotides, the CDR3 is TGCGCCAGCAGCCAAGATGGGCCGCGGACAGGAGGGCGGCCCCAGCATTTT.

The gene calls are TRBV7-3 and TRBJ1-2; D is undetermined. V lost 2 bases to trimming and J lost 4 bases, with 14 bases between them. The CDR3 has 15 amino acids. CDR1 and CDR2 from the germline V gene are SGHTA and FQGTGA. As DNA, the CDR3 is TGTGCCAGCAGCTTAGGTCCGGGCCCTGGCTATGGCTACACCTTC. Translated, it gives CASSLGPGPGYGYTF.

The chain joins TRBV5-1 to TRBJ1-1; D possibly corresponds to TRBD1 (6 bases). The CDR3 is made up of 14 amino acids. Germline CDR1 and CDR2: SGHRS and YFSETQ. V lost 3 bases, J lost 1 base, and 10 bases lay in between. The chain's CDR3 is CASSSGDGNTEAFF. DNA for the CDR3: TGCGCCAGCAGCTCAGGGGATGGGAACACTGAAGCTTTCTTT.

The CDR3 here is CASKVWQNTEAFF. CDR3 nucleotide sequence: TGTGCCAGCAAGGTCTGGCAGAACACTGAAGCTTTCTTT. This chain connects TRBV6-5 to TRBJ1-1; no firm D call. Between the trimmed V and J ends, which lost 7 bases and 1 base, there was a span of 10 bases. There are 13 residues in the CDR3. Germline assignment: CDR1 MNHEY and CDR2 SVGAGI.

Here the CDR3 reads CAISGASGYNEQFF. The CDR3 nucleotides read TGTGCCATCAGTGGAGCTAGCGGTTACAATGAGCAGTTCTTC. The chain joins TRBV10-3 to TRBJ2-1; 7 bases fit TRBD2. This CDR3 spans 14 amino acids. With 4 bases clipped from V and 4 bases from J, the junction kept 4 bases outside the gene matches. The germline V gene has CDR1 ENHRY and CDR2 SYGVKD.

This clone was observed a few times. J is TRBJ2-2 and V is TRBV27, with TRBD1 identical over 7 bases. In germline, CDR1 is MNHEY, CDR2 SMNVEV (reference sequence). The CDR3 is made up of 15 amino acids. Unmatched junction bases numbered 6, after V lost 5 bases and J lost 3 bases. The CDR3 sequence: CASSELRGHTGELFF. The DNA for the CDR3 is TGTGCCAGCAGTGAACTAAGGGGGCACACCGGGGAGCTGTTTTTT.

This chain uses TRBV18 with TRBJ2-7; D is possibly TRBD1 or TRBD2 (5 bases each). The germline V gene encodes CDR1 KGHSH and CDR2 LQKENI. The CDR3 consists of 14 residues. Trimming left V 0 bases short and J 6 bases short, with 12 bases between. The CDR3: CASSPPKGAGEQYF. CDR3 coding DNA: TGTGCCAGCTCACCACCGAAAGGGGCGGGCGAGCAGTACTTC.

V gene TRBV7-3 combines with J gene TRBJ2-5; D may correspond to TRBD1 or TRBD2 (6 bases each). V lost 5 bases and J lost 5, with 21 bases in between. The CDR3 length is 16 residues. Germline CDR1 and CDR2: SGHTA and FQGTGA. The CDR3: CASSPQSGVEGETQYF. DNA of the CDR3: TGTGCCAGCAGCCCCCAGTCAGGGGTGGAGGGGGAGACCCAGTACTTC.